Following are 15 T cell receptor beta chains from one sample sequenced in a study of T-cell reconstitution after alpha-beta-depleted transplantation in children. Preparation of the TCRbeta library was carried out with unique molecular identifiers. TCRdb called the PCR reads again in MiXCR, with one record for every CDR3 protein. This sample has about 610,000 distinct CDR3 sequences; 8% to 11% occur once, and the top ten carry about 4%. The material sequenced was PBMCs from the stem cell graft donor, taken from the stem cell graft. The receptor set was obtained from a human donor who donated a stem cell graft to a child with acute myeloid leukemia.

In its sample, this clonotype was seen a few times. The chain has TRBV4-2 and TRBJ2-6; D is unclear. Germline V gene lookup returns CDR1 LGHNA and CDR2 YNFKEQ. CDR3 length equals 18 residues. The V and J ends lost 5 bases and 3 bases respectively, with 20 bases between them. Here the CDR3 DNA reads TGTGCCAGCAGCGCCGAGGTCACCTCAGGAGTTGGGGCCAACGTCCTGACTTTC. This gives the protein CASSAEVTSGVGANVLTF.

The V call is TRBV7-2, the J call TRBJ2-2, with TRBD1 matching over 8 bases. The V and J ends lost 2 bases and 3 bases, in that order; junction bases with no gene match: 5. The CDR3 length is 16 residues. Germline lookup yields CDR1 SGHTA and CDR2 FQGNSA. In DNA form, the CDR3 reads TGTGCCAGCAGCTTACGCAGGGGGCCGTACACCGGGGAGCTGTTTTTT. Translation gives CASSLRRGPYTGELFF.

This chain links TRBV29-1 with TRBJ2-3; a weak D match, TRBD2 (6 bases). The CDR3 loop spans 14 amino acids. Germline CDR1 is SQVTM and CDR2 is ANQGSEA. Trimming removed 7 bases at V and 4 bases at J, with 18 bases between. The CDR3: CSAPAGSVADTQYF. The CDR3 bases are TGCAGCGCTCCGGCCGGGAGCGTGGCAGATACGCAGTATTTT.

The table lists this clonotype with many counts. The chain recombines TRBV6-2 or TRBV6-3 with TRBJ2-2; D is possibly TRBD2 (6 bases). CDR3 length equals 16 residues. Germline lookup yields CDR1 MNHEY and CDR2 SVGEGT. V was pared by 2 bases and J by 0 bases, with 10 bases between. The CDR3 DNA reads as TGTGCCAGCAGTTACCCCCGGACTACGAACACCGGGGAGCTGTTTTTT. The encoded protein is CASSYPRTTNTGELFF.

This clonotype showed up many times. The rearrangement links TRBV29-1 to TRBJ2-7, with a possible D match to TRBD1 (6 bases). The CDR3 contains 12 residues. Trimming took off 6 bases at V and 1 base at J, with 10 bases between the two ends. The germline gives CDR1 SQVTM, CDR2 ANQGSEA. The CDR3 sequence is CSVCGQSYEQYF. The CDR3 nucleotides are TGCAGCGTGTGCGGACAGTCCTACGAGCAGTACTTC.

A few counts support this clonotype. One end of the junction varies from germline; a read error may be responsible. The J gene is TRBJ2-4, the V gene TRBV27; D might be TRBD2 (6 bases). CDR3 length equals 12 residues. Germline values: CDR1 MNHEY, CDR2 SMNVEV (reference sequence). CDR3 in DNA: TGTGCCAGCAGTTTATCGGGGGGACCCTTTCACTTC. Translating it yields CASSLSGGPFHF.

This clonotype was detected many times. The chain recombines TRBV27 with TRBJ2-2, with 7 positions matching TRBD2. This CDR3 region has 15 residues. CDR1 is MNHEY and CDR2 is SMNVEV in the germline V gene (reference sequence). V shed 4 bases, J shed 2 bases, and the junction held 4 bases outside the gene matches. The CDR3 here is CASSSPSGNTGELFF. CDR3 nucleotides: TGTGCCAGCAGTTCCCCTAGCGGAAACACCGGGGAGCTGTTTTTT.

This chain uses TRBV29-1 with TRBJ2-1; no clear D gene. The CDR3 consists of 11 residues. CDR1 is SQVTM, CDR2 ANQGSEA, per germline. Trimming took 8 bases from V and 7 from J, leaving 12 bases between them. CDR3 DNA sequence: TGCAGCCCGTCACTGGGGAATGAGCAGTTCTTC. It specifies CSPSLGNEQFF.

A note on this clonotype: The missing conserved phenylalanine or tryptophan at the end of this CDR3 makes a read error likely. The CDR3 loop is CSVRDTHSYEQYL. The CDR3 nucleotides are TGCAGCGTTCGGGACACTCACTCCTACGAGCAGTACCTC. The rearrangement joins TRBV29-1 to TRBJ2-7, with a possible D match to TRBD1 (6 bases). The CDR3 sequence is 13 residues long. Germline loops: CDR1 SQVTM, CDR2 ANQGSEA. V lost 5 bases, J lost 0 bases, and 11 bases lay in between.

This clonotype was seen only a few times. The genes are TRBV9 and TRBJ2-1; 7 nucleotides line up with TRBD2. The CDR3 runs to 15 residues. The germline V gene has CDR1 SGDLS and CDR2 YYNGEE. Trimming cost V 4 bases and J 8 bases; bases outside gene matches: 12. This CDR3 reads CASSRSGLVSDEQFF. The CDR3 bases are TGTGCCAGCAGCCGCTCCGGACTAGTCTCGGATGAGCAGTTCTTC.

This clonotype showed up many times. The chain uses TRBV29-1 and TRBJ2-7; D assignment may be TRBD1 or TRBD2 (5 bases each). The germline CDR1 and CDR2 sequences are SQVTM and ANQGSEA. Trimming removed 7 bases from V and 3 bases from J, with 10 bases in between. This CDR3 is 11 amino acids long. The CDR3 coding sequence is TGCAGCGCCGGGACGGTCTACGAGCAGTACTTC. Residues: CSAGTVYEQYF.

The sample holds a few counts of this clonotype. The J gene is TRBJ2-7, the V gene TRBV10-3; D gene ambiguous. Germline CDR1 and CDR2: ENHRY and SYGVKD. The germline V and J ends were trimmed by 7 bases and 0 bases, with 7 bases remaining between them. The CDR3 length is 12 residues. CDR3 in amino acids: CAIKKGSYEQYF. The CDR3, as DNA: TGTGCCATCAAGAAGGGCTCCTACGAGCAGTACTTC.

This sequence joins TRBV4-2 and TRBJ2-1; TRBD2 agrees at 9 bases. Germline CDR1 is LGHNA and CDR2 is YNFKEQ. The CDR3 covers 17 residues. J was trimmed by 6 bases and V by 4 bases; bases with no gene match: 13. The CDR3: CASSRGLAQAQGNEQFF. The DNA for the CDR3 is TGTGCCAGCAGCCGAGGACTAGCGCAGGCCCAGGGCAATGAGCAGTTCTTC.

The chain uses TRBV29-1 and TRBJ2-5, with a weak D call TRBD1 (5 bases). V was pared by 2 bases and J by 5 bases, with 12 bases between. CDR3 size: 13 residues. Germline V gene sequence: CDR1 SQVTM, CDR2 ANQGSEA. CDR3 sequence (DNA): TGCAGCGTTGAAAAGCAGGGAATCGAGACCCAGTACTTC. This gives the protein CSVEKQGIETQYF.

This clonotype has ten or more counts. The chain links TRBV5-5 to TRBJ1-1; D remains ambiguous. V was trimmed by 2 bases and J by 1 base, leaving 6 bases between them. The germline V gene encodes CDR1 SGHKS and CDR2 YYEKEE (reference sequence). The CDR3 runs 13 residues. The CDR3 nucleotides read TGTGCCAGCAGCTTCAGTGCGAACACTGAAGCTTTCTTT. Its translation: CASSFSANTEAFF. The full variable domain, completed using reference TRBV5-5 and TRBJ1-1, is DAGVTQSPTHLIKTRGQQVTLRCSPISGHKSVSWYQQVLGQGPQFIFQYYEKEERGRGNFPDRFSARQFPNYSSELNVNALLLGDSALYLCASSFSANTEAFFGQGTRLTVV.